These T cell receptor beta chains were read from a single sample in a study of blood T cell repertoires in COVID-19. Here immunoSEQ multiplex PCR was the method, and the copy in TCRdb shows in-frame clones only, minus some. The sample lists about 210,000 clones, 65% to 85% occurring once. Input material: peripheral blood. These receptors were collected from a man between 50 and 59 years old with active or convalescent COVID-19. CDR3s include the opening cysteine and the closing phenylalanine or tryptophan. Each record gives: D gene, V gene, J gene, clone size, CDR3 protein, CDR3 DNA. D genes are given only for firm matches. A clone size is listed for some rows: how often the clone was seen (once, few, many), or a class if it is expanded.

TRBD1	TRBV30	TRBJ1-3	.	CAWSGDRASGNTIYF	TGTGCCTGGAGTGGGGACAGGGCCTCTGGAAACACCATATATTTT
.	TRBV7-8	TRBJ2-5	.	CASSTKGGTRETQYF	TGTGCCAGCAGCACAAAAGGAGGGACGCGAGAGACCCAGTACTTC
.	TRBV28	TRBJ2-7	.	CASSLGGMWHF	TGTGCCAGCAGTTTAGGGGGCATGTGGCACTTC
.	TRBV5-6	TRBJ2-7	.	CASSTPQGEQYF	TGTGCCAGCAGCACCCCCCAGGGAGAGCAGTACTTC
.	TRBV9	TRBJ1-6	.	CASSVTAGLAVSPLHF	TGTGCCAGCAGCGTAACCGCAGGGCTGGCAGTCTCACCCCTCCACTTT
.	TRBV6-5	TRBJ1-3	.	CAVTDSSSGNTIYF	TGTGCCGTAACGGACTCGAGCTCTGGAAACACCATATATTTT
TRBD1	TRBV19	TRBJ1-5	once	CASGTGNSNQPQHF	TGTGCCAGTGGGACAGGAAATAGCAATCAGCCCCAGCATTTT
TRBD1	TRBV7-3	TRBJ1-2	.	CASSPGQGRGYGYTF	TGTGCCAGCAGCCCCGGACAGGGTAGGGGTTATGGCTACACCTTC
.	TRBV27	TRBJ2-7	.	CASSLRGMREQYF	TGTGCCAGCAGTTTACGGGGGATGAGGGAGCAGTACTTC
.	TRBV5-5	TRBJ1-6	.	CASSSDPGNSPLHF	TGTGCCAGCAGCTCGGACCCGGGGAATTCACCCCTCCACTTT
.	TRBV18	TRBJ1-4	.	CASSPTRDREKLFF	TGTGCCAGCTCACCAACCAGGGATCGTGAAAAACTGTTTTTT
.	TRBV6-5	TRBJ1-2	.	CASSYSGALNYGYTF	TGTGCCAGCAGTTACTCAGGGGCCCTAAACTATGGCTACACCTTC
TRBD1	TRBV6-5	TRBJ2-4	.	CASSYLGQGNIQYF	TGTGCCAGCAGCTACTTAGGACAGGGAAACATTCAGTACTTC
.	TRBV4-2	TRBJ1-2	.	CASSVSVGQYYGYTF	TGTGCCAGCAGCGTTTCGGTTGGACAGTACTATGGCTACACCTTC
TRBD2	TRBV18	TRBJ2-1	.	CASSPPASGSYNEQFF	TGTGCCAGCTCACCACCGGCTAGCGGGAGTTACAATGAGCAGTTCTTC
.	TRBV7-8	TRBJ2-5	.	CASFLAGLQETQYF	TGTGCCAGTTTCTTGGCGGGGCTCCAAGAGACCCAGTACTTC
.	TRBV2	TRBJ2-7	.	CASFDSYEQYF	TGTGCCAGCTTTGACAGCTACGAGCAGTACTTC
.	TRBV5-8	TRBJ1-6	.	CASSFQGTTYNSPLHF	TGTGCCAGCAGCTTCCAGGGGACAACCTATAATTCACCCCTCCACTTT
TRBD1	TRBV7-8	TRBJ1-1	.	CASSSRDRGLGTEAFF	TGTGCCAGCAGCTCCCGGGACAGGGGTTTGGGAACTGAAGCTTTCTTT
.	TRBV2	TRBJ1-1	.	CASSSDARSTEAFF	TGTGCCAGCAGTTCGGATGCGAGGAGCACTGAAGCTTTCTTT
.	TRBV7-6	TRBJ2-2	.	CASSPDGGKGGELFF	TGTGCCAGCAGCCCCGACGGCGGGAAAGGCGGGGAGCTGTTTTTT
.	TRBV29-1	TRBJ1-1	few	CSVDTGHANTEAFF	TGCAGCGTTGACACGGGACACGCGAACACTGAAGCTTTCTTT
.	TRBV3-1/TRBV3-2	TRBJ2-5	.	CASSLGEETQYF	TGTGCCAGCAGCCTAGGGGAAGAGACCCAGTACTTC
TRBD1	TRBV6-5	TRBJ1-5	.	CASSWDRGDQPQHF	TGTGCCAGCAGTTGGGACAGGGGAGATCAGCCCCAGCATTTT
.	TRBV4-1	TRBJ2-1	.	CASREGTRDEQFF	TGCGCCAGCAGGGAAGGCACTCGGGATGAGCAGTTCTTC
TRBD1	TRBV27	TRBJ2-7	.	CASSPPGTGWLKREQYF	TGTGCCAGCAGTCCCCCCGGGACAGGGTGGTTAAAGCGCGAGCAGTACTTC
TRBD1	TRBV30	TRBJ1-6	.	CAWSRDRGGSPLHF	TGTGCCTGGAGTCGGGACAGGGGAGGCTCACCCCTCCACTTT
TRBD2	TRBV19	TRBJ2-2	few	CASSMSVSGGSGELFF	TGTGCCAGTAGTATGTCAGTTAGCGGGGGTTCCGGGGAGCTGTTTTTT
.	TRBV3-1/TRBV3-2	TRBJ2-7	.	CASSRLHSYEQYF	TGTGCCAGCAGCCGACTGCACTCCTACGAGCAGTACTTC
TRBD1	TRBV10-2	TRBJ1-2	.	CASSGDRDAYGYTF	TGCGCCAGCAGTGGGGACAGGGATGCTTATGGCTACACCTTC
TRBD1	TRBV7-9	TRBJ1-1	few	CASSLGGTGATEAFF	TGTGCCAGCAGCTTAGGGGGGACAGGGGCCACTGAAGCTTTCTTT
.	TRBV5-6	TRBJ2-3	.	CASRDSNTDTQYF	TGTGCCAGCAGGGACAGCAACACAGATACGCAGTATTTT
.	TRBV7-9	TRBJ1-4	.	CASSLGRGTNEKLFF	TGTGCCAGCAGCTTAGGGCGGGGGACTAATGAAAAACTGTTTTTT
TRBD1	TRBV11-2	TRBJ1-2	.	CASSLGGQGFDGYTF	TGTGCCAGCAGCTTAGGGGGACAGGGGTTCGATGGCTACACCTTC
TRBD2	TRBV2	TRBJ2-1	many	CAIQLGTSGFNEQFF	TGTGCCATCCAGCTCGGAACTAGCGGATTCAATGAGCAGTTCTTC
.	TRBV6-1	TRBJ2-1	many	CASSDTAYNEQFF	TGTGCCAGCAGTGATACAGCCTACAATGAGCAGTTCTTC
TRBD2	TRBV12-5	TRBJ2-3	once	CASALRRGGTDTQYF	TGTGCTAGTGCCCTCCGGCGGGGGGGCACAGATACGCAGTATTTT
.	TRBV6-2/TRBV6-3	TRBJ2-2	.	CASSYGAGLGPGELFF	TGTGCCAGCAGTTACGGGGCCGGATTAGGACCCGGGGAGCTGTTTTTT
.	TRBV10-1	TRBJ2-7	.	CASSENSYEQYF	TGCGCCAGCAGTGAGAACAGCTACGAGCAGTACTTC
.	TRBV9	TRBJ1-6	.	CASSVGGRDNSPLHF	TGTGCCAGCAGCGTAGGGGGGAGGGATAATTCACCCCTCCACTTT
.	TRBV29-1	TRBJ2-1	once	CSVARSGAYNEQFF	TGCAGCGTTGCCAGGTCTGGCGCCTACAATGAGCAGTTCTTC
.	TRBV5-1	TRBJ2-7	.	CASSTGQEQYF	TGCGCCAGCAGCACCGGACAAGAGCAGTACTTC
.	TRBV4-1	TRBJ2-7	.	CASSGADEQYF	TGCGCCAGCAGCGGGGCCGACGAGCAGTACTTC
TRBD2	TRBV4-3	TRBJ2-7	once	CASSQDSGGAYEQYF	TGCGCCAGCAGCCAAGATAGTGGGGGGGCCTACGAGCAGTACTTC
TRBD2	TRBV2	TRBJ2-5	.	CASRVGLAVGYQETQYF	TGTGCCAGCAGGGTGGGACTAGCGGTTGGGTACCAAGAGACCCAGTACTTC
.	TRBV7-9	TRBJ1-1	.	CASKSTGNTEAFF	TGTGCCAGCAAAAGTACAGGGAACACTGAAGCTTTCTTT
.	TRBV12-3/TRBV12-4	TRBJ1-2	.	CASSLMGSGGYTF	TGTGCCAGCAGTTTAATGGGATCGGGGGGCTACACCTTC
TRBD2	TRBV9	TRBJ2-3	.	CASSVRSRGVAGDTDTQYF	TGTGCCAGCAGCGTAAGGTCTCGAGGGGTAGCGGGGGACACAGATACGCAGTATTTT
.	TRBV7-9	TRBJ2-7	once	CASSLGSVPYEQYF	TGTGCCAGCAGCTTAGGGAGCGTGCCCTACGAGCAGTACTTC
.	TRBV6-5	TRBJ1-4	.	CASSTGGEEKLFF	TGTGCCAGCAGTACGGGGGGCGAAGAAAAACTGTTTTTT
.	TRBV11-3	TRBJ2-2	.	CASSNRNTGELFF	TGTGCCAGCAGTAACAGAAACACCGGGGAGCTGTTTTTT
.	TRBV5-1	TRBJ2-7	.	CASSWTDPFDEQYF	TGCGCCAGCAGCTGGACAGACCCTTTCGACGAGCAGTACTTC
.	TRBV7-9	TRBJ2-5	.	CASSSVSGETQYF	TGTGCCAGCAGCTCAGTTAGCGGAGAGACCCAGTACTTC
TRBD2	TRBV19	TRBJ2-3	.	CASSSGSTDTQYF	TGTGCCAGTAGCAGCGGGAGTACAGATACGCAGTATTTT
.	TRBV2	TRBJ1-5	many	CASFSGMGYNQPQHF	TGTGCCAGCTTTTCAGGGATGGGTTACAATCAGCCCCAGCATTTT
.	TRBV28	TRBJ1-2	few	CASTHQTGKGPVRDGYTF	TGTGCCAGCACCCATCAAACAGGGAAAGGTCCGGTGAGGGATGGCTACACCTTC
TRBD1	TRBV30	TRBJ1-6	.	CAWSVDRETPLHF	TGTGCCTGGAGTGTAGACAGGGAGACACCCCTCCACTTT
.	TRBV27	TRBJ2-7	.	CASKTPAGPYEQYF	TGTGCCAGCAAGACCCCAGCGGGTCCCTACGAGCAGTACTTC
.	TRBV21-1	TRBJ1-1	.	CASSKHRVDGGEAFF	TGTGCCAGCAGCAAACATAGGGTCGACGGGGGTGAAGCTTTCTTT
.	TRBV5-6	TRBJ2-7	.	CASSLNYPYEQYF	TGTGCCAGCAGCTTGAACTACCCCTACGAGCAGTACTTC